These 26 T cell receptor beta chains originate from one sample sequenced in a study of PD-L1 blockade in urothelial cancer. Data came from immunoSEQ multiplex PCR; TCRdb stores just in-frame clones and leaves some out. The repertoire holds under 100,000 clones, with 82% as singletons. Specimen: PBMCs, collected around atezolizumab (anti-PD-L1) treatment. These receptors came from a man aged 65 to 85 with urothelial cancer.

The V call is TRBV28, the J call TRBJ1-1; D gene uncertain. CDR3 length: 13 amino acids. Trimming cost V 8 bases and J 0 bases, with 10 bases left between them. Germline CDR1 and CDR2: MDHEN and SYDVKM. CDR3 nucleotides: TGTGCCAGCGTAAGAGGATTGAACACTGAAGCTTTCTTT. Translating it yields CASVRGLNTEAFF.

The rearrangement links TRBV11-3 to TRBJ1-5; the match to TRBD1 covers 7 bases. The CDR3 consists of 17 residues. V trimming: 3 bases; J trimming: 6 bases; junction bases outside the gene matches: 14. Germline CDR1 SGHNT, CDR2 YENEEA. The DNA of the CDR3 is TGTGCCAGCAGCTTTAAGGGACAGCTCTTTAAGCGTCAGCCCCAGCATTTT. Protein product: CASSFKGQLFKRQPQHF.

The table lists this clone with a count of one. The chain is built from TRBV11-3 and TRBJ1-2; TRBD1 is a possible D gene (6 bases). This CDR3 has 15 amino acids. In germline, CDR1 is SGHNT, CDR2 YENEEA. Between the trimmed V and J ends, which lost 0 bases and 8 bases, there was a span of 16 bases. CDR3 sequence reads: CASSLEGTIRGGYTF. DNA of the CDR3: TGTGCCAGCAGCTTAGAGGGGACAATCCGAGGAGGCTACACCTTC.

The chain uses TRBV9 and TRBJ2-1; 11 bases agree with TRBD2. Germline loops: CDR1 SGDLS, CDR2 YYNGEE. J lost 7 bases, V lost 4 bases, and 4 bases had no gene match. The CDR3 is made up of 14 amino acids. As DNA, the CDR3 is TGTGCCAGCAGCCTCTTAGCGGGGGGGAATGAGCAGTTCTTC. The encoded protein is CASSLLAGGNEQFF.

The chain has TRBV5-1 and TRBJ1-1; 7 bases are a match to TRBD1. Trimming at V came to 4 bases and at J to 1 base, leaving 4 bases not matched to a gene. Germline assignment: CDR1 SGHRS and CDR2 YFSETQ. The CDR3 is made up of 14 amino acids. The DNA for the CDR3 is TGCGCCAGCAGCGGGGGACAGTCGAACACTGAAGCTTTCTTT. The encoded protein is CASSGGQSNTEAFF.

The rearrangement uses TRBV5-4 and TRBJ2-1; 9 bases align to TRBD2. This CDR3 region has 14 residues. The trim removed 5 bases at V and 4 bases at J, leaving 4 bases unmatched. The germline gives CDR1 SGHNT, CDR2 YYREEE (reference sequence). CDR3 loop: CASRPSGTYNEQFF. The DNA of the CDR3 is TGTGCCAGCAGGCCTAGCGGGACTTACAATGAGCAGTTCTTC.

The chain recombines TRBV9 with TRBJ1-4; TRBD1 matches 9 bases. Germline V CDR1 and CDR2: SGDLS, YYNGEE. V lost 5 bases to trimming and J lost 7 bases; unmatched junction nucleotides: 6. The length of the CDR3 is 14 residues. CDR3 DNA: TGTGCCAGCAGTAAGCTGACAGGGGGTGAAAAACTGTTTTTT. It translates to CASSKLTGGEKLFF.

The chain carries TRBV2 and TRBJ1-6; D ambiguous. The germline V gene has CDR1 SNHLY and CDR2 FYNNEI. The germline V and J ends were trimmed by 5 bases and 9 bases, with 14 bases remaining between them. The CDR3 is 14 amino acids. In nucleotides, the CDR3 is TGTGCCAGCAGTCTAGCCGGGGAGGGTTCACCCCTCCACTTT. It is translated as CASSLAGEGSPLHF.

In DNA form, the CDR3 reads TGTGCCAGTAGCCACCCTGGGACTTTTGGCTACACCTTC. As protein: CASSHPGTFGYTF. The V and J genes are TRBV19 and TRBJ1-2; D is possibly TRBD1 (5 bases). Germline loops: CDR1 LNHDA, CDR2 SQIVND (reference sequence). V gave up 6 bases and J gave up 7 bases, with 15 bases separating them. The CDR3 is 13 residues long.

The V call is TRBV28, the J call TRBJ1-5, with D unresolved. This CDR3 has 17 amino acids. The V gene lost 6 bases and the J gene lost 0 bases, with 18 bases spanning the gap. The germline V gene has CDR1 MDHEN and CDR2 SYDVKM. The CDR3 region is CASSPILQSPSNQPQHF. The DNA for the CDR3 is TGTGCCAGCAGCCCAATCTTACAGAGTCCTAGCAATCAGCCCCAGCATTTT.

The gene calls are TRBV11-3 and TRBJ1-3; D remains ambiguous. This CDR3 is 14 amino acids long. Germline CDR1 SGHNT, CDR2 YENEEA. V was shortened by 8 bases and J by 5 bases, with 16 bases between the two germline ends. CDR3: CASSPRGPRNTIYF. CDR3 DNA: TGTGCCAGCTCCCCAAGAGGGCCGAGAAACACCATATATTTT.

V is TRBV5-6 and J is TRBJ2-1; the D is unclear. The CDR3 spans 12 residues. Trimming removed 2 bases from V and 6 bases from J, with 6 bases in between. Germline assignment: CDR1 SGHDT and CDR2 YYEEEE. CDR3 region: CASSFPGNEQFF. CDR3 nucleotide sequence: TGTGCCAGCAGCTTCCCAGGCAATGAGCAGTTCTTC.

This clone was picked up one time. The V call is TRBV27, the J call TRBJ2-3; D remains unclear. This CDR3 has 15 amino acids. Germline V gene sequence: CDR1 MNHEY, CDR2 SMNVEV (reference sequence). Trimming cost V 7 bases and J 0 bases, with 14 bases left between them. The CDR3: CASTEHRFSTDTQYF. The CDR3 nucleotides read TGTGCCAGCACCGAACACAGATTTAGCACAGATACGCAGTATTTT.

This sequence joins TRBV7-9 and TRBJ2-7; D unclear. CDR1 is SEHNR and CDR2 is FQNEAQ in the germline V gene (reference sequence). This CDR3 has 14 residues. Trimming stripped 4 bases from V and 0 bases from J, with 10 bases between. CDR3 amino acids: CASSYRLSSYEQYF. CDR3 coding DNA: TGTGCCAGCAGCTACCGGTTGAGCTCCTACGAGCAGTACTTC.

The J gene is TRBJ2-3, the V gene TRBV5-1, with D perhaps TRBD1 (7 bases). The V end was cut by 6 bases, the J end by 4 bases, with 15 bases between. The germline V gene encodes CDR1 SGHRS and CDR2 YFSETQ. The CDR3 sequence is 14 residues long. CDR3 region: CASNGLTGADTQYF. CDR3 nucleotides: TGCGCCAGCAACGGACTAACAGGGGCAGATACGCAGTATTTT. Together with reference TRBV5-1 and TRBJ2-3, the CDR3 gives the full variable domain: KAGVTQTPRYLIKTRGQQVTLSCSPISGHRSVSWYQQTPGQGLQFLFEYFSETQRNKGNFPGRFSGRQFSNSRSEMNVSTLELGDSALYLCASNGLTGADTQYFGPGTRLTVL.

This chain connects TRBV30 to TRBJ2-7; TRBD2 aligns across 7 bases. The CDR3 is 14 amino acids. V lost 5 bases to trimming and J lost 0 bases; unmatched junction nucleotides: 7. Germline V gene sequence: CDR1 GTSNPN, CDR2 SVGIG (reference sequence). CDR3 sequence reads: CAWGSGLSSYEQYF. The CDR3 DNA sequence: TGTGCCTGGGGTAGCGGGCTATCCTCCTACGAGCAGTACTTC. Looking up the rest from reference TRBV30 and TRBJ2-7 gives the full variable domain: SQTIHQWPATLVQPVGSPLSLECTVEGTSNPNLYWYRQAAGRGLQLLFYSVGIGQISSEVPQNLSASRPQDRQFILSSKKLLLSDSGFYLCAWGSGLSSYEQYFGPGTRLTVT.

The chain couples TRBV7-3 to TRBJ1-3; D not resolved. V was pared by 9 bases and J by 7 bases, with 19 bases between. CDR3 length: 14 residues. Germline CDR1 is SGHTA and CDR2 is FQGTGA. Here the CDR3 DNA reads TGTGCCAGTACGTCCGCCCGGGTGATGAACACCATATATTTT. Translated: CASTSARVMNTIYF.

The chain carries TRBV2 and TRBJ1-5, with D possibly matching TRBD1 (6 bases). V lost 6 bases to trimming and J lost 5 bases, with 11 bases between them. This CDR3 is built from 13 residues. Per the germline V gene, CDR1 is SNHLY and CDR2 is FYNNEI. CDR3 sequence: CASRERQDQPQHF. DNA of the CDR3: TGTGCCAGCAGAGAAAGACAGGATCAGCCCCAGCATTTT.

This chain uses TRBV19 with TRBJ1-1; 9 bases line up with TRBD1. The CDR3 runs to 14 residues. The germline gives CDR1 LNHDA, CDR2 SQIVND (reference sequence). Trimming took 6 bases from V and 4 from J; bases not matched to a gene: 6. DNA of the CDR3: TGTGCCAGTAGCCGTACAGGGGGCGGCACTGAAGCTTTCTTT. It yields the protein CASSRTGGGTEAFF. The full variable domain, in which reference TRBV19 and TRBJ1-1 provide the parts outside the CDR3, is DGGITQSPKYLFRKEGQNVTLSCEQNLNHDAMYWYRQDPGQGLRLIYYSQIVNDFQKGDIAEGYSVSREKKESFPLTVTSAQKNPTAFYLCASSRTGGGTEAFFGQGTRLTVV.

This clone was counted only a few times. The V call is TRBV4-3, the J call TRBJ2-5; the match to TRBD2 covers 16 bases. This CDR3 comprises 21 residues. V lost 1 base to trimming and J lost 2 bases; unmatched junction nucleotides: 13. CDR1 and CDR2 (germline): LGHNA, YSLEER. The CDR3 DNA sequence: TGCGCCAGCAGCCAAGTCCCCGGGACTAGCGGGAGGGCCCGCCTTCAAGAGACCCAGTACTTC. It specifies CASSQVPGTSGRARLQETQYF.

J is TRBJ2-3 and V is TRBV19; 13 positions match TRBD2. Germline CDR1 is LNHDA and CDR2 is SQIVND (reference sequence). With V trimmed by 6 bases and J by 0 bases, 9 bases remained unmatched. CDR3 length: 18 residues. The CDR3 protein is CASRSGTSGTASTDTQYF. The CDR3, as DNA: TGTGCCAGTAGATCCGGGACTAGCGGGACCGCGAGCACAGATACGCAGTATTTT.

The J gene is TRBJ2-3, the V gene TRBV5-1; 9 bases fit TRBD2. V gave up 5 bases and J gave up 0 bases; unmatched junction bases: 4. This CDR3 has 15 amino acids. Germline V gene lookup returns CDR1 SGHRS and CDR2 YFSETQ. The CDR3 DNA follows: TGCGCCAGCAGTAGGCGGGAGGGTAGCACAGATACGCAGTATTTT. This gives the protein CASSRREGSTDTQYF.

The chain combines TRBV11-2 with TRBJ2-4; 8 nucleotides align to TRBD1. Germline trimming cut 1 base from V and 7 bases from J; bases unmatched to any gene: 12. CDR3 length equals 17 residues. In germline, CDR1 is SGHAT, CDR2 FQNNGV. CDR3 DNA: TGTGCCAGCAGCTTAGGTCCCCAAGGACAGGGACTTAACATTCAGTACTTC. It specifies CASSLGPQGQGLNIQYF.

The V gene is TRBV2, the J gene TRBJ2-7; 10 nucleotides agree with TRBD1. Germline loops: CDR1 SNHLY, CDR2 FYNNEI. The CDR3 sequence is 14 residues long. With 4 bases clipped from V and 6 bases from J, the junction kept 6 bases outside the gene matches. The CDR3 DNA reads TGTGCCAGCAGTGGACGACAGGGGGCGGGCGAGCAGTACTTC. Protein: CASSGRQGAGEQYF.

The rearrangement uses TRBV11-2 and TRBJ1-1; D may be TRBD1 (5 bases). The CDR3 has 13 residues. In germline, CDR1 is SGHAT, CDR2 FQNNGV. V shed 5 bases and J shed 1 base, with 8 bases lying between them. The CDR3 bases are TGTGCCAGCAGCGCGGACACGAACACTGAAGCTTTCTTT. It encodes CASSADTNTEAFF. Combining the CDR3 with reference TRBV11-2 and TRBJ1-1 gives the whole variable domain EAGVAQSPRYKIIEKRQSVAFWCNPISGHATLYWYQQILGQGPKLLIQFQNNGVVDDSQLPKDRFSAERLKGVDSTLKIQPAKLEDSAVYLCASSADTNTEAFFGQGTRLTVV.

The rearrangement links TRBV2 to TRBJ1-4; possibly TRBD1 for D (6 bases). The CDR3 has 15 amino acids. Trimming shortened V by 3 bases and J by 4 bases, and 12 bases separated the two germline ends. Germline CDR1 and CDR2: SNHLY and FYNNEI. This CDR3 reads CASSDGTSSNEKLFF. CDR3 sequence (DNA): TGTGCCAGCAGTGACGGGACAAGTAGTAATGAAAAACTGTTTTTT.